The sequence of this T cell receptor beta chain was determined in a study of vaccination and CD4 T cells after COVID-19. As for the study in general: Every participant was given two doses of BNT162b2 or mRNA-1273 vaccine. The peptides that stimulated the cells were overlapping spike peptides from SARS-CoV-2, HCoV-NL63, HCoV-OC43 and HCoV-229E. The post-COVID samples were taken a median approximately 3.5 months after diagnosis, anywhere from 35 to 161.

Sample treatment: roughly 11-day PBMC culture with coronavirus spike peptide pools or control peptides (ViraFEST assay). Deletions cut 4 bases from V and 5 bases from J, with 15 bases between. In germline, CDR1 is GTSNPN, CDR2 SVGIG (reference sequence). CDR3 length equals 13 residues. This clonotype has a handful of counts. What it binds is unknown. Cultured CD4+ T cell DNA underwent sequencing with the Oncomine TCR Beta short-read assay. TCRdb redid the calling of the PCR reads with MiXCR, one entry per CDR3 protein. Among some 16,000 distinct CDR3 sequences listed, 30% to 40% were seen once. The receptor's source is a human donor who received a COVID-19 vaccine. Sequences were derived from CD4+ T cells from blood, cultured in vitro, sampled before SARS-CoV-2 vaccination. The V gene is TRBV30, the J gene TRBJ2-7; perhaps TRBD2 as D (6 bases). Written as DNA, the CDR3 is TGTGCCTGGACCTACGGGGGTCTCGACGAGCAGTACTTC. This sequence encodes CAWTYGGLDEQYF.